Listed below are T cell receptor beta chains from one sample, sequenced in a study of blood T cells in healthy people across ages. TCRdb passed the 5' RACE reads through MiXCR, listing each CDR3 protein once. The repertoire has about 1.1 million distinct CDR3 sequences, around two fifths of them found once; the top ten carry roughly 13%. The material sequenced was blood. These receptor sequences come from a man between 18 and 29 years old in good health. Both conserved end residues are part of each CDR3. The order of the fields is V gene, clone size, D gene, J gene, CDR3 protein, CDR3 DNA. A D gene is named only where the DNA matches it firmly. Rows give clone size only sometimes, using once, few, many, or a class for an expanded clone.

v_gene: TRBV6-2/TRBV6-3
abundance: few
d_gene: .
j_gene: TRBJ2-5
CDR3aa: CASSYLSKQETQYF
CDR3nt: TGTGCCAGCAGTTACTTGTCCAAACAAGAGACCCAGTACTTC

v_gene: TRBV12-5
abundance: .
d_gene: TRBD2
j_gene: TRBJ2-5
CDR3aa: CASGLTGGSETQYF
CDR3nt: TGTGCTAGTGGTCTCACGGGGGGTTCCGAGACCCAGTACTTC

v_gene: TRBV28
abundance: once
d_gene: .
j_gene: TRBJ2-1
CDR3aa: CASIPRDSSYNEQFF
CDR3nt: TGTGCCAGCATTCCCAGAGACAGCTCCTACAATGAGCAGTTCTTC

v_gene: TRBV11-2
abundance: .
d_gene: .
j_gene: TRBJ2-2
CDR3aa: CASSSAVNTGELFF
CDR3nt: TGTGCCAGCAGCTCGGCAGTGAACACCGGGGAGCTGTTTTTT

v_gene: TRBV12-5
abundance: .
d_gene: .
j_gene: TRBJ1-6
CDR3aa: CASGTAINSPLHF
CDR3nt: TGTGCTAGTGGGACAGCCATTAATTCACCCCTCCACTTT

v_gene: TRBV20-1
abundance: .
d_gene: .
j_gene: TRBJ2-1
CDR3aa: CSATPERSPNEQFF
CDR3nt: TGCAGTGCTACCCCGGAACGATCGCCGAATGAGCAGTTCTTC

v_gene: TRBV5-1
abundance: .
d_gene: .
j_gene: TRBJ2-2
CDR3aa: CASSLFSNTGELFF
CDR3nt: TGCGCCAGCAGCTTGTTCTCTAACACCGGGGAGCTGTTTTTT

v_gene: TRBV25-1
abundance: .
d_gene: .
j_gene: TRBJ2-7
CDR3aa: CASGGPGGHSEQYF
CDR3nt: TGTGCCAGCGGAGGACCCGGGGGTCACAGTGAGCAGTACTTC

v_gene: TRBV20-1
abundance: .
d_gene: .
j_gene: TRBJ1-4
CDR3aa: CSASPGTGATNEKLFF
CDR3nt: TGCAGTGCCTCGCCCGGGACGGGAGCAACTAATGAAAAACTGTTTTTT

v_gene: TRBV27
abundance: .
d_gene: TRBD1
j_gene: TRBJ1-2
CDR3aa: CANSVTGNYGYTF
CDR3nt: TGTGCCAACAGTGTGACAGGGAACTATGGCTACACCTTC

v_gene: TRBV30
abundance: .
d_gene: .
j_gene: TRBJ2-1
CDR3aa: CAWSTTPTGQFF
CDR3nt: TGTGCCTGGAGTACCACGCCCACAGGGCAGTTCTTC

v_gene: TRBV5-1
abundance: .
d_gene: .
j_gene: TRBJ2-5
CDR3aa: CASSLFINSGGETQYF
CDR3nt: TGCGCCAGCAGCTTATTCATCAACTCCGGGGGAGAGACCCAGTACTTC

v_gene: TRBV25-1
abundance: few
d_gene: .
j_gene: TRBJ1-2
CDR3aa: CASSKQGGGYTF
CDR3nt: TGTGCCAGCAGTAAACAGGGAGGTGGCTACACCTTC

v_gene: TRBV7-9
abundance: .
d_gene: .
j_gene: TRBJ1-2
CDR3aa: CASSGGGIGIYGYTF
CDR3nt: TGTGCCAGCAGCGGGGGGGGGATTGGAATCTATGGCTACACCTTC

v_gene: TRBV7-2
abundance: many
d_gene: .
j_gene: TRBJ2-3
CDR3aa: CASSFEGRPTDTQYF
CDR3nt: TGTGCCAGCAGCTTCGAGGGCAGACCCACAGATACGCAGTATTTT

v_gene: TRBV6-5
abundance: .
d_gene: .
j_gene: TRBJ1-5
CDR3aa: CASSPAGGKGNQPQHF
CDR3nt: TGTGCCAGCAGCCCCGCCGGGGGTAAGGGCAATCAGCCCCAGCATTTT

v_gene: TRBV20-1
abundance: .
d_gene: TRBD2
j_gene: TRBJ2-3
CDR3aa: CSPQTGGTTSTDTQYF
CDR3nt: TGCAGTCCCCAAACGGGGGGAACCACTAGCACAGATACGCAGTATTTT

v_gene: TRBV10-3
abundance: .
d_gene: .
j_gene: TRBJ2-6
CDR3aa: CASLKDLGANVLTF
CDR3nt: TGTGCCAGCCTTAAGGACTTAGGGGCCAACGTCCTGACTTTC

v_gene: TRBV20-1
abundance: .
d_gene: .
j_gene: TRBJ1-4
CDR3aa: CSVRPGGGEKLFF
CDR3nt: TGCAGTGTTAGGCCGGGGGGCGGTGAAAAACTGTTTTTT

v_gene: TRBV12-3/TRBV12-4
abundance: many
d_gene: TRBD1
j_gene: TRBJ1-2
CDR3aa: CASIKGAETGYTF
CDR3nt: TGTGCCAGCATTAAGGGGGCGGAAACTGGCTACACCTTC

v_gene: TRBV7-6
abundance: .
d_gene: .
j_gene: TRBJ2-7
CDR3aa: CASSPGSSVYEQYF
CDR3nt: TGTGCCAGCAGCCCCGGTAGCTCGGTGTACGAGCAGTACTTC

v_gene: TRBV6-2/TRBV6-3
abundance: once
d_gene: .
j_gene: TRBJ1-1
CDR3aa: CASSHRTIGTEAFF
CDR3nt: TGTGCCAGCAGTCATCGGACAATTGGGACTGAAGCTTTCTTT

v_gene: TRBV14
abundance: few
d_gene: .
j_gene: TRBJ1-2
CDR3aa: CASSQDRGGLDGYTF
CDR3nt: TGTGCCAGCAGCCAAGATAGGGGGGGGTTGGATGGCTACACCTTC

v_gene: TRBV20-1
abundance: .
d_gene: TRBD1
j_gene: TRBJ2-1
CDR3aa: CSARVLEGGSSNEQFF
CDR3nt: TGCAGTGCTAGGGTGCTCGAAGGGGGCTCTTCCAATGAGCAGTTCTTC

v_gene: TRBV7-8
abundance: .
d_gene: TRBD1
j_gene: TRBJ1-6
CDR3aa: CASSLRGPNGSYNSPLHF
CDR3nt: TGTGCCAGCAGCTTAAGGGGGCCGAACGGCTCCTATAATTCACCCCTCCACTTT

v_gene: TRBV3-1
abundance: .
d_gene: .
j_gene: TRBJ2-7
CDR3aa: CASSRGYTRSDSYNEQYF
CDR3nt: TGTGCCAGCAGCCGGGGGTATACTAGATCGGACTCCTACAATGAGCAGTACTTC

v_gene: TRBV27
abundance: .
d_gene: TRBD1
j_gene: TRBJ2-4
CDR3aa: CASRGARGLKGNEQYF
CDR3nt: TGTGCCAGCAGGGGGGCGAGGGGGCTGAAGGGCAATGAGCAGTACTTC

v_gene: TRBV28
abundance: few
d_gene: .
j_gene: TRBJ2-1
CDR3aa: CASSLMFRDEQFF
CDR3nt: TGTGCCAGCAGTTTAATGTTCAGGGATGAGCAGTTCTTC

v_gene: TRBV7-9
abundance: .
d_gene: TRBD1
j_gene: TRBJ1-6
CDR3aa: CASSSTDRGLNSPLHF
CDR3nt: TGTGCCAGCAGCTCTACTGACAGGGGGCTTAATTCACCCCTCCACTTT

v_gene: TRBV20-1
abundance: .
d_gene: .
j_gene: TRBJ1-5
CDR3aa: CSAQGQYSNQPQHF
CDR3nt: TGCAGTGCTCAGGGGCAATATAGCAATCAGCCCCAGCATTTT

v_gene: TRBV7-6
abundance: few
d_gene: .
j_gene: TRBJ2-2
CDR3aa: CASSKTSNTGELFF
CDR3nt: TGTGCCAGCAGCAAAACATCGAACACCGGGGAGCTGTTTTTT

v_gene: TRBV10-3
abundance: .
d_gene: .
j_gene: TRBJ1-4
CDR3aa: CAIRSDTGPEKLFF
CDR3nt: TGTGCCATCAGATCTGACACGGGGCCTGAAAAACTGTTTTTT

v_gene: TRBV4-2
abundance: many
d_gene: TRBD1
j_gene: TRBJ1-2
CDR3aa: CASSQSGQGGGYTF
CDR3nt: TGTGCCAGCAGCCAATCGGGACAGGGCGGGGGCTACACCTTC

v_gene: TRBV10-3
abundance: few
d_gene: .
j_gene: TRBJ1-1
CDR3aa: CAIGSETGARAEAFF
CDR3nt: TGTGCCATAGGCTCGGAGACAGGCGCTAGGGCTGAAGCTTTCTTT

v_gene: TRBV6-5
abundance: .
d_gene: .
j_gene: TRBJ1-1
CDR3aa: CASSSPRSGNTEAFF
CDR3nt: TGTGCCAGCAGTTCCCCTCGTTCCGGGAACACTGAAGCTTTCTTT

v_gene: TRBV6-2/TRBV6-3
abundance: .
d_gene: .
j_gene: TRBJ1-5
CDR3aa: CASSNGLGRGPQHF
CDR3nt: TGTGCCAGCAGCAACGGCCTGGGCAGAGGGCCCCAGCATTTT

v_gene: TRBV7-2
abundance: many
d_gene: .
j_gene: TRBJ1-5
CDR3aa: CASSSDLNQPQHF
CDR3nt: TGTGCCAGCAGCTCTGACCTTAATCAGCCCCAGCATTTT

v_gene: TRBV5-1
abundance: .
d_gene: .
j_gene: TRBJ1-1
CDR3aa: CASSSTGRTHTEAFF
CDR3nt: TGCGCCAGCAGCTCGACCGGACGAACCCACACTGAAGCTTTCTTT

v_gene: TRBV5-4
abundance: few
d_gene: TRBD1
j_gene: TRBJ2-3
CDR3aa: CASSLRAEGADTQYF
CDR3nt: TGTGCCAGCAGCTTGAGGGCCGAGGGGGCCGATACGCAGTATTTT

v_gene: TRBV5-1
abundance: .
d_gene: .
j_gene: TRBJ2-7
CDR3aa: CASSVGGAVYEQYF
CDR3nt: TGCGCCAGCAGCGTGGGGGGGGCTGTGTACGAGCAGTACTTC

v_gene: TRBV6-2/TRBV6-3
abundance: few
d_gene: TRBD2
j_gene: TRBJ2-3
CDR3aa: CASSLRGVSDTQYF
CDR3nt: TGTGCCAGCAGTCTCCGGGGGGTCTCAGATACGCAGTATTTT